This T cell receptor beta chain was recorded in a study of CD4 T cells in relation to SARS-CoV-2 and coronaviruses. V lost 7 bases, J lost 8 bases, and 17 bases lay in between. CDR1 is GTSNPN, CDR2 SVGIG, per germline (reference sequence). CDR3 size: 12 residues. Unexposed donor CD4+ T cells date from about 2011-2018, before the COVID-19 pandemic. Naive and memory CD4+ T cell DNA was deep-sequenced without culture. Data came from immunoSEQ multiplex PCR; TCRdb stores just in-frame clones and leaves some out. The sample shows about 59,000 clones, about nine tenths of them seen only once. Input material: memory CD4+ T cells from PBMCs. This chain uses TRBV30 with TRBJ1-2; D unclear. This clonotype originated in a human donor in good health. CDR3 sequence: CASTYMFRGYTF. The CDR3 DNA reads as TGTGCCTCTACCTATATGTTCCGAGGCTACACCTTC.